This T cell receptor (beta chain) was identified in a study of T cells in Graves' hyperthyroidism and ophthalmopathy. This CDR3 contains 16 residues. Trimming cost V 0 bases and J 7 bases, with 16 bases left between them. Germline-derived CDR1 and CDR2 are DFQATT and SNEGSKA (reference sequence). RNA transcripts were the template for amplifying TCR beta CDR3 regions. During a first-round RT-PCR of the TCR CDR3, the HTBI primer set was used. TCRdb re-analysed the multiplex PCR reads in MiXCR, keeping a single row per CDR3 protein. The data contain 500,000 or so distinct CDR3 sequences, 15% to 20% of them singletons.

The source is a woman aged 25 to 39 with Graves' ophthalmopathy. Material: blood. V gene TRBV20-1 combines with J gene TRBJ1-6; D is unclear. The CDR3 reads CSARDDRHGENSPLHF. The CDR3 DNA follows: TGCAGTGCTAGAGATGATAGGCACGGGGAAAATTCACCCCTCCACTTT.